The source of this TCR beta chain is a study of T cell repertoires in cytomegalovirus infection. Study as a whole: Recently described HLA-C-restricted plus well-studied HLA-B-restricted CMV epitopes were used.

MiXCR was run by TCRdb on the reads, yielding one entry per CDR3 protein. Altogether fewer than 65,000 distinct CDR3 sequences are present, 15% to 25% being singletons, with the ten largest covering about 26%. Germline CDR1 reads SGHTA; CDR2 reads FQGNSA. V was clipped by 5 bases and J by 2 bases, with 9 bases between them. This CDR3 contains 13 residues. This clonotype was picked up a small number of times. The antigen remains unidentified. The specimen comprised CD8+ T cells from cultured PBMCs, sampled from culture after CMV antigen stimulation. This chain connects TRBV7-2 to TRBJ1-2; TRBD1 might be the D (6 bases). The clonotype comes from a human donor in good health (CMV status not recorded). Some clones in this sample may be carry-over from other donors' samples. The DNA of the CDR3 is TGTGCCAGCAGCCCCGGACAGAACTATGGCTACACCTTC. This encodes CASSPGQNYGYTF.